A single sample gave rise to the 5 T cell receptor beta chains below, sequenced in a study of T cell changes during pregnancy in multiple sclerosis. Assay: immunoSEQ multiplex PCR; the TCRdb copy retains only in-frame clones and omits some. The sample has about 110,000 clones; 90% to 95% are singletons. The sequenced sample was peripheral blood, obtained after pregnancy. Source of these receptors: a female donor with multiple sclerosis, enrolled in a pregnancy study.

Only one count was recorded for this clone. The gene calls are TRBV7-9 and TRBJ2-1; the match to TRBD2 covers 13 bases. Germline-derived CDR1 and CDR2 are SEHNR and FQNEAQ (reference sequence). V lost 5 bases and J lost 4; bases outside the gene matches: 8. This CDR3 has 17 residues. The CDR3 reads CASSRTSGGLDYNEQFF. The CDR3 region has the DNA TGTGCCAGCAGCCGGACTAGCGGGGGTCTCGATTACAATGAGCAGTTCTTC.

This clone was observed a few times. V gene TRBV28 combines with J gene TRBJ1-1; D is unresolved. Germline lookup yields CDR1 MDHEN and CDR2 SYDVKM. V lost 3 bases to trimming and J lost 4 bases, with 6 bases between them. The CDR3 has 12 residues. CDR3 DNA: TGTGCCAGCAGTTTTCAGATCACTGAAGCTTTCTTT. Protein: CASSFQITEAFF.

The chain has TRBV5-4 and TRBJ2-1, with TRBD2 identical over 13 bases. The ends lost 4 bases at V and 8 bases at J; junction bases unmatched: 9. Looked up from germline, CDR1 is SGHNT and CDR2 is YYREEE (reference sequence). There are 16 residues in the CDR3. In DNA form, the CDR3 reads TGTGCCAGCAGCCTAGGACTAGCGGGGGTCTCGGATGAGCAGTTCTTC. Translated: CASSLGLAGVSDEQFF.

The chain carries TRBV2 and TRBJ1-1; D is possibly TRBD1 (6 bases). The V end lost 6 bases, the J end lost 2 bases, and 10 bases lay between the germline ends. The CDR3 has 13 residues. Germline CDR1 is SNHLY and CDR2 is FYNNEI. The CDR3 region has the DNA TGTGCCAGCAGAGGACAGTCTAACACTGAAGCTTTCTTT. The encoded protein is CASRGQSNTEAFF.

CDR3 nucleotides: TGCGCCAGCAGCCCCGGGGGGACAGGGGGCTACGAGCAGTACTTC. Residues: CASSPGGTGGYEQYF. The gene calls are TRBV5-1 and TRBJ2-7; 11 nucleotides line up with TRBD1. The V segment lost 4 bases and the J segment 3 bases; nucleotides outside the gene matches: 6. This CDR3 contains 15 residues. Per the germline V gene, CDR1 is SGHRS and CDR2 is YFSETQ.